Listed below are T cell receptor beta chains from one sample, sequenced in a study of radiotherapy plus CTLA-4 blockade in lung cancer. This table comes from immunoSEQ multiplex PCR, and its TCRdb copy is limited to in-frame clones, with some not included. In the table there are about 55,000 clones, roughly four fifths of which are singletons. The source was peripheral blood, collected from a patient treated with radiotherapy plus ipilimumab. Receptor source: a human donor with non-small cell lung cancer whose response to radiotherapy plus ipilimumab could not be evaluated. Each CDR3 is given with its conserved first and last residue. D genes are given only for firm matches. Expanded clones are given a class, and other clones once, few, many or no size at all.

NA	TRBD2	TRBJ2-7	TRBV6-6	CASSYSIAGAYEQYF	TGTGCCAGCAGTTACTCTATAGCGGGGGCCTACGAGCAGTACTTC
NA	NA	TRBJ2-7	TRBV11-2	CASSLDERVPYF	TGTGCCAGCAGCTTAGATGAACGGGTCCCGTACTTC
NA	NA	TRBJ1-6	TRBV7-2	CASSQPGFSYNSPLHF	TGTGCCAGCAGCCAACCGGGATTTTCCTATAATTCACCCCTCCACTTT
once	NA	TRBJ1-2	TRBV18	CASSSNEGRGYGYTF	TGTGCCAGCTCATCAAACGAGGGTCGCGGCTATGGCTACACCTTC
medium-sized	TRBD2	TRBJ2-1	TRBV19	CASSIGPYGGLRHNEQFF	TGTGCCAGTAGTATAGGGCCCTACGGGGGGTTGAGGCACAATGAGCAGTTCTTC
NA	TRBD1	TRBJ1-5	TRBV27	CASSGQGWQPQHF	TGTGCCAGCAGTGGACAGGGGTGGCAGCCCCAGCATTTT
NA	NA	TRBJ2-1	TRBV10-3	CAISESIGGGNNNEQFF	TGTGCCATCAGTGAGTCGATAGGGGGGGGCAATAACAATGAGCAGTTCTTC
NA	NA	TRBJ2-2	TRBV2	CASRIGGNTGELFF	TGTGCCAGCAGGATAGGCGGGAACACCGGGGAGCTGTTTTTT
once	TRBD2	TRBJ2-1	TRBV7-9	CASSGRGGRNEQFF	TGTGCCAGCAGCGGGCGGGGGGGAAGGAATGAGCAGTTCTTC
NA	TRBD1	TRBJ2-7	TRBV6-1	CASSAGTAYEQYF	TGTGCCAGCAGTGCCGGGACAGCCTACGAGCAGTACTTC
NA	TRBD2	TRBJ2-3	TRBV10-2	CARSRGEATDTQYF	TGCGCCAGGTCTCGGGGGGAAGCCACAGATACGCAGTATTTT
NA	TRBD2	TRBJ2-7	TRBV4-1	CASSQDLGGGAPYEQYF	TGCGCCAGCAGCCAAGACCTGGGGGGAGGGGCCCCCTACGAGCAGTACTTC
NA	TRBD1	TRBJ1-1	TRBV5-1	CASSSTGTGGNTEAFF	TGCGCCAGCAGCTCGACCGGGACAGGGGGCAACACTGAAGCTTTCTTT
NA	NA	TRBJ1-1	TRBV6-1	CASRGRITLNTEAFF	TGTGCCAGCAGGGGCAGAATTACACTTAACACTGAAGCTTTCTTT
NA	NA	TRBJ2-7	TRBV7-9	CASSLNTNEQYF	TGTGCCAGCAGCTTGAACACAAACGAGCAGTACTTC
NA	NA	TRBJ1-5	TRBV10-2	CASSESSGEDQPQHF	TGCGCCAGCAGTGAGTCAAGCGGGGAGGATCAGCCCCAGCATTTT
NA	TRBD1	TRBJ1-1	TRBV19	CASTFQGAGTEAFF	TGTGCCAGTACCTTCCAGGGGGCGGGCACTGAAGCTTTCTTT